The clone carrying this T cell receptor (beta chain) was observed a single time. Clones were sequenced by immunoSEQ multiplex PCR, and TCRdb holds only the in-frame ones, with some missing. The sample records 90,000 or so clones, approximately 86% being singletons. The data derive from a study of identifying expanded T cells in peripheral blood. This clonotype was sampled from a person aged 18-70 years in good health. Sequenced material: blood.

The DNA for the CDR3 is TGTGCCAGCAGCCCACGCAGGGACACTTCCTACGAGCAGTACTTC. Protein sequence: CASSPRRDTSYEQYF. The V and J genes are TRBV7-8 and TRBJ2-7; possible D gene TRBD1, 6 bases. The CDR3 runs to 15 residues. V lost 5 bases, J lost 1 base, and 15 bases lay in between. Per the germline V gene, CDR1 is SGHVS and CDR2 is FQNEAQ.